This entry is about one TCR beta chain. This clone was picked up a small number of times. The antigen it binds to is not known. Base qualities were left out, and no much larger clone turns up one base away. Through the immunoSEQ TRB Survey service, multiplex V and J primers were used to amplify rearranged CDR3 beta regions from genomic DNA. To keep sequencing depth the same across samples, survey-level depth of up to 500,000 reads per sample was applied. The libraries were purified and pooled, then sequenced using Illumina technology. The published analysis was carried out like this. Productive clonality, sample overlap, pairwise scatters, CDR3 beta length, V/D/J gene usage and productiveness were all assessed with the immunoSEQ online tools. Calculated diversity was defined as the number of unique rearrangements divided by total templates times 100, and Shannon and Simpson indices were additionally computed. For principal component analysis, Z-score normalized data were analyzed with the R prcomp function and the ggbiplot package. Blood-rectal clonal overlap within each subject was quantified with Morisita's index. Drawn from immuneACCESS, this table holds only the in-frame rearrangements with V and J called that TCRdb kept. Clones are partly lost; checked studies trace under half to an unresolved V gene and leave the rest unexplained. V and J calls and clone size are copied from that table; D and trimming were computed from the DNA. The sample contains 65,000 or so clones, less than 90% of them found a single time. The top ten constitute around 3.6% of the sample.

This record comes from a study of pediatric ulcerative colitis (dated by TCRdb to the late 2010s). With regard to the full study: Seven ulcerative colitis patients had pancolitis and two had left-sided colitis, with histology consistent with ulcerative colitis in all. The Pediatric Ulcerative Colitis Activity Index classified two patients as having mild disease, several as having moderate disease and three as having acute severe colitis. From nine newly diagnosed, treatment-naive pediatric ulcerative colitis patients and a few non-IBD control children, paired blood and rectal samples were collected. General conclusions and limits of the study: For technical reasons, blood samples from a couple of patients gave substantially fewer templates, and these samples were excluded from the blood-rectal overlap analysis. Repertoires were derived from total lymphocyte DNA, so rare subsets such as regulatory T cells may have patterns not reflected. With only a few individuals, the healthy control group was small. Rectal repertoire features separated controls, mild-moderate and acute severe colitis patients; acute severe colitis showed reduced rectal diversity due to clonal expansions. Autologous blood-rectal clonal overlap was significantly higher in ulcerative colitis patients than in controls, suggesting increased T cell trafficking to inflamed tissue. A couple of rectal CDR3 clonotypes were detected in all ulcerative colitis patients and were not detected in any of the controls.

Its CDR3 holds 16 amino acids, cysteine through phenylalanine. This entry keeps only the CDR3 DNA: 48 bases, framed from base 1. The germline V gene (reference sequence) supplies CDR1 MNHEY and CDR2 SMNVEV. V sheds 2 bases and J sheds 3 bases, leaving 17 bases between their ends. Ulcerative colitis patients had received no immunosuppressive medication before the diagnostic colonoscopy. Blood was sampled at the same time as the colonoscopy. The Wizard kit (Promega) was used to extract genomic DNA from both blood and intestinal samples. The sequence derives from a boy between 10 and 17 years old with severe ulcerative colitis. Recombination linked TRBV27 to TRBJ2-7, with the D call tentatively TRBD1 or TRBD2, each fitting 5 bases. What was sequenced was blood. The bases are TGTGCCAGCAGTTTAACCTACGGGACGGCCATCTACGAGCAGTACTTC. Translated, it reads CASSLTYGTAIYEQYF.